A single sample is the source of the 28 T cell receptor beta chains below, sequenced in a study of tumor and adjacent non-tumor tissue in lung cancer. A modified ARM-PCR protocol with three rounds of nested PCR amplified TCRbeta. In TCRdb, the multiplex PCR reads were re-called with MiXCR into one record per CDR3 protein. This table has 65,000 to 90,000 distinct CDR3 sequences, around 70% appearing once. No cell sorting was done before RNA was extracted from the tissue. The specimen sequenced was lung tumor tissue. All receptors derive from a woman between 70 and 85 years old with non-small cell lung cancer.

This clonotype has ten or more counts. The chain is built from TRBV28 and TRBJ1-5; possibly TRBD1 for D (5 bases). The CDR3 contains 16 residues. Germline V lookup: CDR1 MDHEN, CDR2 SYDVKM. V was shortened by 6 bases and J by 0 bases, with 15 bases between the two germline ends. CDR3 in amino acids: CASRQSTGYSNQPQHF. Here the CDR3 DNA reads TGTGCCAGCAGACAATCTACAGGTTATAGCAATCAGCCCCAGCATTTT.

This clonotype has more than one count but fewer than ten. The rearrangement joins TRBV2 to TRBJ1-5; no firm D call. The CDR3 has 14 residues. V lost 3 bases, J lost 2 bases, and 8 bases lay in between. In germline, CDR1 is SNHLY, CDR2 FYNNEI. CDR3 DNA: TGTGCCAGCAGTGACCGGGCCCGCAATCAGCCCCAGCATTTT. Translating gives CASSDRARNQPQHF.

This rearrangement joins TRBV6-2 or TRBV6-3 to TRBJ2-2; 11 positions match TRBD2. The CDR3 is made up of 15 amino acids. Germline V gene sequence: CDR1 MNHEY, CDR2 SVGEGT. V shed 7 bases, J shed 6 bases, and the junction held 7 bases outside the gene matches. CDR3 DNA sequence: TGTGCCAGCAAGCCGGGACTAGCGGAGGCCGGGGAGCTGTTTTTT. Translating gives CASKPGLAEAGELFF.

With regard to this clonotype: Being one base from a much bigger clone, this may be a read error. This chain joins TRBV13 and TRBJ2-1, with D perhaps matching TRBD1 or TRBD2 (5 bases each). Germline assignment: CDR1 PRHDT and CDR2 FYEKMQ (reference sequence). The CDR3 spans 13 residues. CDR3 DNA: TGTGCCAGCGAAGGTAGGGGCGGGTATGAGCAGCTCTTC. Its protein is CASEGRGGYEQLF.

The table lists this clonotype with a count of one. CDR3 coding DNA: TGTGCCAGCAGCCCGACCGGGACAGTGGACACTGAAGCTTTCTTT. It translates to CASSPTGTVDTEAFF. The chain recombines TRBV6-1 with TRBJ1-1; 7 bases match TRBD1. Germline loops: CDR1 MNHNS, CDR2 SASEGT. The CDR3 covers 15 residues. The junction had 10 bases not matched to a gene; V was cut back by 6 bases and J by 3 bases.

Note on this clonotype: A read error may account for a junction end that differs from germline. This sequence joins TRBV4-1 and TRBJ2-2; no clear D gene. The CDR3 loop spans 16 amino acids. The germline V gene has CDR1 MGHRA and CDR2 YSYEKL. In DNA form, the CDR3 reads TGCGCCAGCAGCCGACACCCCGTTTGGAACACCGGTGAGCTGTTTTTT. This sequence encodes CASSRHPVWNTGELFF.

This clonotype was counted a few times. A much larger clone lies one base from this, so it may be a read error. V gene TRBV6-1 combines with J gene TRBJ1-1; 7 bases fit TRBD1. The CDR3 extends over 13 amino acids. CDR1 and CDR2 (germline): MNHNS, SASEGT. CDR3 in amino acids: CAGRGGLDTEAFF. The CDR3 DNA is TGTGCCGGCAGAGGGGGCTTGGACACTGAAGCTTTCTTT.

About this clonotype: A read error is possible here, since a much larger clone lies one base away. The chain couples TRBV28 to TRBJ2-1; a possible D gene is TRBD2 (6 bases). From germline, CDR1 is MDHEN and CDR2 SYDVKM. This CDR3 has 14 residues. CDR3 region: CVSSLAHGSNEQFF. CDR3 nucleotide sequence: TGTGTCAGCAGCCTGGCTCACGGGAGCAATGAGCAGTTCTTC. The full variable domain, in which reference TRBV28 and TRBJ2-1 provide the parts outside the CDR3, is DVKVTQSSRYLVKRTGEKVFLECVQDMDHENMFWYRQDPGLGLRLIYFSYDVKMKEKGDIPEGYSVSREKKERFSLILESASTNQTSMYLCVSSLAHGSNEQFFGPGTRLTVL.

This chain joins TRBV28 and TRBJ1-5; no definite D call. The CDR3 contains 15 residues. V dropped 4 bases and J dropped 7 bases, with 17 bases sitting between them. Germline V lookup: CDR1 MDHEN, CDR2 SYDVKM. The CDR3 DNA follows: TGTGCCAGCAGTTCCTCAGGTGCAGAGGAGCAGCCCCAGCATTTT. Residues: CASSSSGAEEQPQHF.

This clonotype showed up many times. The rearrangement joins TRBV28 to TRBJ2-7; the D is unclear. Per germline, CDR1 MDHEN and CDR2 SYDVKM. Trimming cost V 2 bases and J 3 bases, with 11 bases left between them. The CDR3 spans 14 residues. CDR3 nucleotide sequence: TGTGCCAGCAGTTTAATGGGTCTTATCTACGAGCAGTACTTC. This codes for CASSLMGLIYEQYF.

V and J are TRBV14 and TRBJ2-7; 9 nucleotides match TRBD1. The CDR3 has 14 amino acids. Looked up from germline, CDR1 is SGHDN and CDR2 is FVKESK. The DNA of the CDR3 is TGTGTCAACAGCCAGTGGGACAGGGCCTACGAGCAGTACTTC. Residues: CVNSQWDRAYEQYF.

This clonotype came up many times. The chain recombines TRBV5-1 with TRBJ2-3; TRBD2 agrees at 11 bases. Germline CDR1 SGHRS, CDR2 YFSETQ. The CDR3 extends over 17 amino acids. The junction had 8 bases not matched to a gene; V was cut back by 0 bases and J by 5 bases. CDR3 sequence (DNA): TGCGCCAGCAGCTTGGAGCCTAGCGGGAGGATTGGAGATACGCAGTATTTT. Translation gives CASSLEPSGRIGDTQYF.

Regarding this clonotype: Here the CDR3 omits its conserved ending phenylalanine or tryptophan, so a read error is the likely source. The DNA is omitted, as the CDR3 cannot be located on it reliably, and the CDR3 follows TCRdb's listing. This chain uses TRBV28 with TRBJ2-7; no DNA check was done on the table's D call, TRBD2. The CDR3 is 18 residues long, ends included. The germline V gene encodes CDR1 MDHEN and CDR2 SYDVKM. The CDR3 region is CASSFPGLAGAKDYEEYY.

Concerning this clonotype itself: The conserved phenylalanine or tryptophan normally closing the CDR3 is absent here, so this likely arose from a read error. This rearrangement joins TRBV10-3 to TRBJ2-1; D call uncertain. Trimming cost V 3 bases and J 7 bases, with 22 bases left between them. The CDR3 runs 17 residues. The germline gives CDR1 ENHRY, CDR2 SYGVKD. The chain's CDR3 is CAISDLLGGILGNEQFL. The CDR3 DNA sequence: TGTGCCATCAGTGATCTATTAGGCGGAATTCTTGGTAATGAGCAGTTCTTA.

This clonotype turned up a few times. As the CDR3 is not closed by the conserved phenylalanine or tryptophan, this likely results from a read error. CDR3 loop: CASSLADGSYNEQFL. The CDR3 nucleotides read TGTGCCAGCAGCTTAGCTGACGGGAGCTACAATGAGCAGTTCTTA. The V and J genes are TRBV11-3 and TRBJ2-1, with a weak D call TRBD2 (6 bases). V dropped 1 base and J dropped 3 bases, with 10 bases sitting between them. The V gene's germline CDR1 is SGHNT and CDR2 YENEEA. The CDR3 consists of 15 residues.

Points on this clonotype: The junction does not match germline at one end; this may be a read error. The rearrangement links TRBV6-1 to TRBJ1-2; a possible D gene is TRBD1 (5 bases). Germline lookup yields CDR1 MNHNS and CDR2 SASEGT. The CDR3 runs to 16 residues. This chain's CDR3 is CAGSESPWERGYGYTF. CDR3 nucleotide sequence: TGTGCCGGCAGTGAATCGCCTTGGGAAAGGGGCTATGGCTACACCTTC.

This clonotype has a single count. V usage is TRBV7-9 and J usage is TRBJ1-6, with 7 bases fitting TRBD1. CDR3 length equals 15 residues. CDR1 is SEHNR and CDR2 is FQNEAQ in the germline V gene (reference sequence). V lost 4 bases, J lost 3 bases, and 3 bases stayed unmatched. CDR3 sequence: CASSWGQNYNSPLHF. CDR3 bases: TGTGCCAGCAGCTGGGGACAGAACTATAATTCACCCCTCCACTTT. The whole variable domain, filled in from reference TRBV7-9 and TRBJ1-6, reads DTGVSQNPRHKITKRGQNVTFRCDPISEHNRLYWYRQTLGQGPEFLTYFQNEAQLEKSRLLSDRFSAERPKGSFSTLEIQRTEQGDSAMYLCASSWGQNYNSPLHFGNGTRLTVT.

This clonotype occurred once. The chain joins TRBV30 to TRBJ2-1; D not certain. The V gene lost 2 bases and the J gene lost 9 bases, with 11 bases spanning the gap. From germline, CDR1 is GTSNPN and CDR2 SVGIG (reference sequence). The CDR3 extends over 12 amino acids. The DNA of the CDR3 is TGTGCCTGGAGTAAACCAGTATTTGAGCAGTTCTTC. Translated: CAWSKPVFEQFF.

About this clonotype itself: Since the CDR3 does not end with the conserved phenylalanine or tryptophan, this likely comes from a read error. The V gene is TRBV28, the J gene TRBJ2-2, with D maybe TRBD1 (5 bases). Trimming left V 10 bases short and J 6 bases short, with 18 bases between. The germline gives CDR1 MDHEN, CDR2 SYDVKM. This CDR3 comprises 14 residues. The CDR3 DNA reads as TGTGCCATCAGGGATAGGGAATCCGCCGGGGAGCTGTTTCTT. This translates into CAIRDRESAGELFL.

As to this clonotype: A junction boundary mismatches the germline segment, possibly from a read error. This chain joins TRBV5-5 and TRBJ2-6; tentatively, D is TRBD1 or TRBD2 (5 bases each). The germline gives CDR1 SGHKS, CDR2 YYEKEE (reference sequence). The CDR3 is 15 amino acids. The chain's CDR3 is CASTLAGSGANVMTF. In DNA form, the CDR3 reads TGTGCCAGCACCTTGGCAGGGTCCGGGGCCAACGTCATGACTTTC.

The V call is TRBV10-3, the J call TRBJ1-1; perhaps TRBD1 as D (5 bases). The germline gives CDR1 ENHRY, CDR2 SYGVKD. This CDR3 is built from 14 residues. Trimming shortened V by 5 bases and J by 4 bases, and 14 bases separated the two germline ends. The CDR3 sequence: CAISNNRRGTEAFF. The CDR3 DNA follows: TGTGCCATCAGTAACAACAGGAGAGGCACTGAAGCTTTCTTT.

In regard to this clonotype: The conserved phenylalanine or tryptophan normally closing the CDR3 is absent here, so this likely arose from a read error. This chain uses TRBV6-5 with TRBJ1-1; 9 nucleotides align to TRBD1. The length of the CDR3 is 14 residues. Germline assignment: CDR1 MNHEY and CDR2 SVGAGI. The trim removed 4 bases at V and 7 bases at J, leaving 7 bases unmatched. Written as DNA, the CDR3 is TGTGCCAGCAGTTTTGGACAGGGGATGAATGAAGCTTTCATT. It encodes CASSFGQGMNEAFI.

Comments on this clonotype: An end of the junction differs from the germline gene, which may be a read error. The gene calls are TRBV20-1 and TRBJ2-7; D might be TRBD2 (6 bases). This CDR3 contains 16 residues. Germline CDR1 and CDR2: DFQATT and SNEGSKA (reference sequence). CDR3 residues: CSASASGVGRPYEQYF. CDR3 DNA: TGCAGTGCTAGCGCCTCGGGGGTGGGGAGGCCCTACGAGCAGTATTTC.

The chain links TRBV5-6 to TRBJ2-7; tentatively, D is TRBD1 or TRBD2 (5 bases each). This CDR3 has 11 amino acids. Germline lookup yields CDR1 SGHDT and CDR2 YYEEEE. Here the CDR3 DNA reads TGTGTCAGGAACCTGGGGACCGAGCAGTACTTC. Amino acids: CVRNLGTEQYF.

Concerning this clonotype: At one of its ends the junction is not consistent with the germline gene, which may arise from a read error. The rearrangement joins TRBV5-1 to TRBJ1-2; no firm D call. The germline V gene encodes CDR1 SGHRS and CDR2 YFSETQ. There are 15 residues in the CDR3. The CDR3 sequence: CASSPDTYDNYGYTF. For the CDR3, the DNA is TGCGCGAGCAGCCCCGACACGTACGACAACTATGGATACACCTTC.

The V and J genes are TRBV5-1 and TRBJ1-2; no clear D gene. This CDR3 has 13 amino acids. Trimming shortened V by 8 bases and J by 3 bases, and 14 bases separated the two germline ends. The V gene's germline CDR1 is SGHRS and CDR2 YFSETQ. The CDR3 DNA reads TGCGCCAGGAGCCCCCAGGTGGACTATGGCTACACCTTC. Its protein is CARSPQVDYGYTF.

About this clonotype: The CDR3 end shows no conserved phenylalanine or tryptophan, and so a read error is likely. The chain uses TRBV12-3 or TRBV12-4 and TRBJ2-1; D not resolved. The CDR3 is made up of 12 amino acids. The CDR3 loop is CVSTQKGHEQFL. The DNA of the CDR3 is TGTGTCAGCACCCAAAAGGGCCATGAGCAGTTCCTC.

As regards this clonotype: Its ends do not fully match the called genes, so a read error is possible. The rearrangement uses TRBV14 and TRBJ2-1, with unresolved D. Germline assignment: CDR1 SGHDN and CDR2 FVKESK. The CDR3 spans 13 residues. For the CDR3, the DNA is TGTGACAGCAGCCAAGATCTGAGCAGGAATAGGTTCTTC. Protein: CDSSQDLSRNRFF.